This entry describes one T cell receptor (beta chain). These data are taken from a study of T cell responses to AZD1222 COVID-19 vaccine. The CDR3 runs 14 residues. From germline, CDR1 is SNHLY and CDR2 FYNNEI. With 4 bases removed from V and 7 bases from J, the gap between germline ends came to 16 bases. Here immunoSEQ multiplex PCR was the method, and the copy in TCRdb shows in-frame clones only, minus some. The sample shows about 140,000 clones, 85% to 95% of them seen only once. Source: peripheral blood, taken 28 days after the second AZD1222 dose. The chain couples TRBV2 to TRBJ2-5; no reliable D call. The receptor was derived from an adult who received the AZD1222 COVID-19 vaccine. The CDR3 DNA reads as TGTGCCAGCAGTGGTCGGACCCTACTCGCGACCCAGTACTTC. This sequence encodes CASSGRTLLATQYF.